A single sample gave rise to the 9 T cell receptor beta chains below, sequenced in a study of control samples from healthy donors and cancer patients. Only in-frame clones appear in the TCRdb table, and some are missing; sequencing was by immunoSEQ multiplex PCR. The profile shows 190,000 or so clones, over 85% of them singletons. The sequencing input was blood. These receptor sequences come from a man younger than 35 in good health.

V is TRBV6-1 and J is TRBJ2-3; TRBD1 agrees at 7 bases. From germline, CDR1 is MNHNS and CDR2 SASEGT. Trimming took 6 bases from V and 1 from J; bases not matched to a gene: 7. This CDR3 is built from 15 residues. CDR3 DNA sequence: TGTGCCAGCAGAAAACAGGGGTTGGGCACAGATACGCAGTATTTT. It is translated as CASRKQGLGTDTQYF.

V and J are TRBV29-1 and TRBJ2-7; D is uncertain. The germline V and J ends were trimmed by 5 bases and 5 bases, with 13 bases remaining between them. The CDR3 totals 12 residues. Per the germline V gene, CDR1 is SQVTM and CDR2 is ANQGSEA. The chain's CDR3 is CSVFDLRHEQYF. The CDR3 DNA follows: TGCAGCGTTTTTGACCTGCGGCACGAGCAGTACTTC.

The chain uses TRBV6-5 and TRBJ1-2; 10 nucleotides line up with TRBD1. The J segment lost 8 bases and the V segment lost 4 bases, leaving 7 bases of the junction unmatched. Germline lookup yields CDR1 MNHEY and CDR2 SVGAGI. The length of the CDR3 is 14 residues. CDR3 DNA: TGTGCCAGCAGTTTTGGGACAGGGGAGGGAGGCTACACCTTC. This gives the protein CASSFGTGEGGYTF.

This clone was seen just once. The gene calls are TRBV7-6 and TRBJ1-1; D is unclear. The CDR3 extends over 13 amino acids. Between the trimmed V and J ends, which lost 5 bases and 4 bases, there was a span of 11 bases. Germline-derived CDR1 and CDR2 are SGHVS and FNYEAQ. Here the CDR3 reads CASSRTWRTEAFF. CDR3 DNA sequence: TGTGCCAGCAGCCGCACGTGGCGCACTGAAGCTTTCTTT.

V usage is TRBV24-1 and J usage is TRBJ2-5; D perhaps matches TRBD1 (5 bases). CDR1 and CDR2 (germline): KGHDR, SFDVKD. V dropped 3 bases and J dropped 9 bases, with 10 bases sitting between them. The CDR3 is made up of 12 amino acids. CDR3 DNA sequence: TGTGCCACCAGTGATCCCCTAGGGGCCCAGTACTTC. Translation gives CATSDPLGAQYF.

This clone was recorded a few times. The J gene is TRBJ1-4, the V gene TRBV2; perhaps TRBD1 as D (6 bases). CDR1 SNHLY and CDR2 FYNNEI come from the germline V gene. Trimming stripped 7 bases from V and 7 bases from J, with 13 bases between. This CDR3 has 13 residues. CDR3 coding DNA: TGTGCCAGCAATACAGGGAGAGGTGAAAAACTGTTTTTT. It translates to CASNTGRGEKLFF. The variable domain in full, with the rest retrieved from reference TRBV2 and TRBJ1-4, is EPEVTQTPSHQVTQMGQEVILRCVPISNHLYFYWYRQILGQKVEFLVSFYNNEISEKSEIFDDQFSVERPDGSNFTLKIRSTKLEDSAMYFCASNTGRGEKLFFGSGTQLSVL.

The V call is TRBV30, the J call TRBJ1-6; TRBD1 is a possible D gene (5 bases). V gave up 3 bases and J gave up 10 bases, with 16 bases separating them. Per germline, CDR1 GTSNPN and CDR2 SVGIG (reference sequence). The length of the CDR3 is 14 residues. The CDR3 loop is CAWRGDGNVSPLHF. For the CDR3, the DNA is TGTGCCTGGAGGGGGGACGGTAATGTATCACCCCTCCACTTT.

The V gene is TRBV6-5, the J gene TRBJ1-2, with D possibly matching TRBD1 (5 bases). CDR1 and CDR2 from the germline V gene are MNHEY and SVGAGI. This CDR3 is built from 13 residues. Trimming pared 6 bases from V and 4 bases from J, leaving 12 bases between. The CDR3 nucleotides are TGTGCCAGCAGGAACCGGGACGCCTATGGCTACACCTTC. It is translated as CASRNRDAYGYTF.

J is TRBJ1-6 and V is TRBV19, with no clear D. The germline gives CDR1 LNHDA, CDR2 SQIVND (reference sequence). V was pared by 10 bases and J by 10 bases, with 26 bases between. This CDR3 contains 16 residues. CDR3 in amino acids: CATHPFGLPGESPLHF. CDR3 in DNA: TGTGCCACCCATCCCTTCGGCCTCCCAGGAGAATCACCCCTCCACTTT. Supplemented by reference TRBV19 and TRBJ1-6, the full variable domain reads DGGITQSPKYLFRKEGQNVTLSCEQNLNHDAMYWYRQDPGQGLRLIYYSQIVNDFQKGDIAEGYSVSREKKESFPLTVTSAQKNPTAFYLCATHPFGLPGESPLHFGNGTRLTVT.